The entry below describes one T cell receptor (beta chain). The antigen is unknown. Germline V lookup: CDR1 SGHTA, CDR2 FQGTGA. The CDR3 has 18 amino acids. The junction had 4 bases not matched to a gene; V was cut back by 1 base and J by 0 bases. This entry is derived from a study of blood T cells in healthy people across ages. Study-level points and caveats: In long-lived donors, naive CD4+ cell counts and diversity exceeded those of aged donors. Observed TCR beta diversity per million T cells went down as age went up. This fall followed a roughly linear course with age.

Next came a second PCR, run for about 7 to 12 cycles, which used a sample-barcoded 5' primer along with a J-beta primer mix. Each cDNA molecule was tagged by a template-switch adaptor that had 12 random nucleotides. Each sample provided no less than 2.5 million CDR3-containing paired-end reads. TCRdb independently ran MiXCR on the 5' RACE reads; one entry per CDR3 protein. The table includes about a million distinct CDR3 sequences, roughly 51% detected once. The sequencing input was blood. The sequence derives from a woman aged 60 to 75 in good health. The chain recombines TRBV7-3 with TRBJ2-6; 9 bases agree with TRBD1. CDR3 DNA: TGTGCCAGCAGCTTAAAGGGACAGGGCACCTCTGGGGCCAACGTCCTGACTTTC. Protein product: CASSLKGQGTSGANVLTF.